The next 20 T cell receptor beta chains were all read from a single sample in a study of T cell responses to AZD1222 COVID-19 vaccine. The data were produced by immunoSEQ multiplex PCR, yet TCRdb's version contains in-frame clones alone and is incomplete. The sample yields about 190,000 clones, 87% seen once. The starting material was peripheral blood, obtained on day 0 of MenACWY control vaccination. All receptors come from an adult in good health.

The V gene is TRBV29-1, the J gene TRBJ1-2; weak D call: TRBD1 (6 bases). Between the trimmed V and J ends, which lost 7 bases and 10 bases, there was a span of 19 bases. The CDR3 totals 12 residues. Germline V CDR1 and CDR2: SQVTM, ANQGSEA. CDR3 amino acids: CSAGGLTETYTF. As DNA, the CDR3 is TGCAGCGCCGGGGGGCTCACGGAGACCTACACCTTC. The full variable domain, rest sourced from reference TRBV29-1 and TRBJ1-2, is SAVISQKPSRDICQRGTSLTIQCQVDSQVTMMFWYRQQPGQSLTLIATANQGSEATYESGFVIDKFPISRPNLTFSTLTVSNMSPEDSSIYLCSAGGLTETYTFGSGTRLTVV.

J is TRBJ2-3 and V is TRBV5-1, with TRBD1 as a possible D gene (6 bases). Germline assignment: CDR1 SGHRS and CDR2 YFSETQ. Trimming took off 5 bases at V and 6 bases at J, with 22 bases between the two ends. This CDR3 comprises 16 residues. The CDR3 reads CASSLTGTSQGDTQYF. In nucleotides, the CDR3 is TGCGCCAGCAGTCTGACAGGCACATCCCAAGGGGATACGCAGTATTTT. Drawing the rest from reference TRBV5-1 and TRBJ2-3, the complete variable domain is KAGVTQTPRYLIKTRGQQVTLSCSPISGHRSVSWYQQTPGQGLQFLFEYFSETQRNKGNFPGRFSGRQFSNSRSEMNVSTLELGDSALYLCASSLTGTSQGDTQYFGPGTRLTVL.

The chain recombines TRBV4-2 with TRBJ1-4, with D possibly being TRBD1 (6 bases). Per the germline V gene, CDR1 is LGHNA and CDR2 is YNFKEQ. V was trimmed by 1 base and J by 8 bases, leaving 14 bases between them. The CDR3 sequence is 15 residues long. The CDR3 DNA sequence: TGTGCCAGCAGCCAAGTTACCGGGGGCGGAGAAAAACTGTTTTTT. It yields the protein CASSQVTGGGEKLFF.

V usage is TRBV6-6 and J usage is TRBJ1-1; D gene uncertain. V was shortened by 0 bases and J by 2 bases, with 7 bases between the two germline ends. Per the germline V gene, CDR1 is MNHNY and CDR2 is SVGAGI (reference sequence). The CDR3 length is 14 residues. The DNA of the CDR3 is TGTGCCAGCAGTTACTCGGCAGATAACACTGAAGCTTTCTTT. It translates to CASSYSADNTEAFF.

This clone appeared once. This rearrangement joins TRBV27 to TRBJ1-6; 9 bases are shared with TRBD1. Germline loops: CDR1 MNHEY, CDR2 SMNVEV (reference sequence). The CDR3 length is 15 residues. V dropped 7 bases and J dropped 9; count of bases not matched to a gene: 10. The chain's CDR3 is CASTPQGTGFSPLHF. The DNA for the CDR3 is TGTGCCAGCACCCCCCAGGGGACAGGGTTTTCACCCCTCCACTTT.

Regarding this clone: Since a far larger clone is one base different, this is likely a read error. The chain carries TRBV7-9 and TRBJ2-3; TRBD2 might be the D (6 bases). The CDR3 length is 13 residues. The germline V and J ends were trimmed by 5 bases and 2 bases, with 8 bases remaining between them. The germline V gene encodes CDR1 SEHNR and CDR2 FQNEAQ (reference sequence). This CDR3 is CASSRGLTDTQYF. CDR3 DNA: TGTGCCAGCAGCCGGGGACTCACAGATACGCAGTATTTT.

V is TRBV10-3 and J is TRBJ2-7; TRBD1 is a possible D gene (5 bases). CDR1 is ENHRY and CDR2 is SYGVKD in the germline V gene. The length of the CDR3 is 15 residues. V was clipped by 4 bases and J by 4 bases, with 17 bases between them. The CDR3, as DNA: TGTGCCATCAGTGCCCAGGAAACAGGAGCGTACGAGCAGTACTTC. Amino acid sequence: CAISAQETGAYEQYF.

The chain carries TRBV4-3 and TRBJ1-4; TRBD1 might be the D (6 bases). Germline assignment: CDR1 LGHNA and CDR2 YSLEER. Between the trimmed V and J ends, which lost 1 base and 8 bases, there was a span of 17 bases. This CDR3 contains 16 residues. CDR3 residues: CASSQATGRIGEKLFF. In DNA, the CDR3 is TGCGCCAGCAGCCAAGCGACAGGCCGGATCGGAGAAAAACTGTTTTTT.

This chain connects TRBV5-1 to TRBJ1-6, with D unclear. V shed 3 bases and J shed 9 bases, with 10 bases lying between them. The CDR3 extends over 13 amino acids. The germline V gene encodes CDR1 SGHRS and CDR2 YFSETQ. The CDR3 reads CASSSGGSSPLHF. CDR3 nucleotide sequence: TGCGCCAGCAGCTCCGGAGGGAGTTCACCCCTCCACTTT. Combining the CDR3 with reference TRBV5-1 and TRBJ1-6 gives the whole variable domain KAGVTQTPRYLIKTRGQQVTLSCSPISGHRSVSWYQQTPGQGLQFLFEYFSETQRNKGNFPGRFSGRQFSNSRSEMNVSTLELGDSALYLCASSSGGSSPLHFGNGTRLTVT.

This rearrangement joins TRBV27 to TRBJ2-1, with TRBD2 identical over 11 bases. CDR3 length: 18 residues. The V gene's germline CDR1 is MNHEY and CDR2 SMNVEV (reference sequence). After removal of 3 bases from V and 6 bases from J, the junction contained 13 bases not matched to a gene. The CDR3 loop is CASSFRPILAGAGNEQFF. The CDR3 region has the DNA TGTGCCAGCAGTTTCCGCCCCATACTAGCGGGGGCTGGCAATGAGCAGTTCTTC.

The chain recombines TRBV2 with TRBJ1-3; D may be TRBD1 (5 bases). This CDR3 has 16 amino acids. The V gene's germline CDR1 is SNHLY and CDR2 FYNNEI. The V end lost 6 bases, the J end lost 0 bases, and 15 bases lay between the germline ends. The CDR3 nucleotides read TGTGCCAGCAGCGGGACTGGGGCCGACTCTGGAAACACCATATATTTT. Translated: CASSGTGADSGNTIYF.

This chain uses TRBV7-2 with TRBJ2-7, with 7 nucleotides matching TRBD1. The germline V gene encodes CDR1 SGHTA and CDR2 FQGNSA. The CDR3 consists of 15 residues. J was trimmed by 0 bases and V by 1 base; bases with no gene match: 3. The CDR3 bases are TGTGCCAGCAGCTTAGATGCAGGGGGCTCCTACGAGCAGTACTTC. This translates into CASSLDAGGSYEQYF.

The rearrangement links TRBV6-2 or TRBV6-3 to TRBJ2-7; 9 nucleotides match TRBD2. V lost 4 bases to trimming and J lost 0 bases; unmatched junction nucleotides: 4. The V gene's germline CDR1 is MNHEY and CDR2 SVGEGT. This CDR3 spans 15 amino acids. CDR3: CASSLKLAGSYEQYF. Here the CDR3 DNA reads TGTGCCAGCAGTTTGAAACTAGCGGGCTCCTACGAGCAGTACTTC.

The CDR3 sequence is CASSLFNSPLHF. As DNA, the CDR3 is TGTGCCAGCAGTCTGTTTAATTCACCCCTCCACTTT. This chain connects TRBV28 to TRBJ1-6; D is ambiguous. Per the germline V gene, CDR1 is MDHEN and CDR2 is SYDVKM. The CDR3 consists of 12 residues. V was pared by 5 bases and J by 6 bases, with 5 bases between. Variable domain in full (rest from reference TRBV28 and TRBJ1-6): DVKVTQSSRYLVKRTGEKVFLECVQDMDHENMFWYRQDPGLGLRLIYFSYDVKMKEKGDIPEGYSVSREKKERFSLILESASTNQTSMYLCASSLFNSPLHFGNGTRLTVT.

This clone was observed a single time. The V and J genes are TRBV2 and TRBJ1-2; D unresolved. V lost 5 bases, J lost 4 bases, and 23 bases lay in between. Germline lookup yields CDR1 SNHLY and CDR2 FYNNEI. The CDR3 is 17 residues long. DNA of the CDR3: TGTGCCAGCAGTCTTCAAGGAGACCCTCGCCAGGTCTATGGCTACACCTTC. Protein sequence: CASSLQGDPRQVYGYTF.

The rearrangement uses TRBV7-9 and TRBJ2-7; D unclear. From germline, CDR1 is SEHNR and CDR2 FQNEAQ (reference sequence). The CDR3 loop spans 15 amino acids. V lost 3 bases to trimming and J lost 3 bases, with 15 bases between them. The CDR3 sequence is CASSLGRSPIYEQYF. In DNA form, the CDR3 reads TGTGCCAGCAGCTTGGGCAGATCACCTATCTACGAGCAGTACTTC. The full variable domain, with the rest looked up from reference TRBV7-9 and TRBJ2-7, is DTGVSQNPRHKITKRGQNVTFRCDPISEHNRLYWYRQTLGQGPEFLTYFQNEAQLEKSRLLSDRFSAERPKGSFSTLEIQRTEQGDSAMYLCASSLGRSPIYEQYFGPGTRLTVT.

V is TRBV6-5 and J is TRBJ1-4; a weak D match, TRBD1 (5 bases). V was shortened by 6 bases and J by 0 bases, with 8 bases between the two germline ends. The CDR3 is 14 amino acids. CDR1 and CDR2 (germline): MNHEY, SVGAGI. The CDR3 DNA is TGTGCCAGCAGCGCAGGGACAACTAATGAAAAACTGTTTTTT. Its protein is CASSAGTTNEKLFF.

The CDR3 DNA sequence: TGTGCCAGCAGCTTAAAGGGGGCCGGCAATGAGCAGTTCTTC. This gives the protein CASSLKGAGNEQFF. The chain couples TRBV5-4 to TRBJ2-1; 7 bases are a match to TRBD1. J lost 6 bases, V lost 2 bases, and 5 bases had no gene match. The CDR3 consists of 14 residues. Germline V lookup: CDR1 SGHNT, CDR2 YYREEE (reference sequence).

The V and J genes are TRBV5-1 and TRBJ2-1, with TRBD2 matching 7 bases. There are 16 residues in the CDR3. The germline CDR1 and CDR2 sequences are SGHRS and YFSETQ. V lost 4 bases, J lost 1 base, and 8 bases stayed unmatched. This chain's CDR3 is CASSAELSGSYNEQFF. CDR3 coding DNA: TGCGCCAGCAGCGCAGAACTTAGCGGGTCCTACAATGAGCAGTTCTTC.

The chain links TRBV30 to TRBJ1-2; D is possibly TRBD1 (5 bases). Germline V lookup: CDR1 GTSNPN, CDR2 SVGIG (reference sequence). Trimming pared 2 bases from V and 8 bases from J, leaving 15 bases between. CDR3 length: 13 residues. CDR3 residues: CAWSPGNQSGYTF. CDR3 nucleotide sequence: TGTGCCTGGAGTCCAGGGAATCAGTCCGGCTACACCTTC. The variable domain in full, completed from reference TRBV30 and TRBJ1-2, reads SQTIHQWPATLVQPVGSPLSLECTVEGTSNPNLYWYRQAAGRGLQLLFYSVGIGQISSEVPQNLSASRPQDRQFILSSKKLLLSDSGFYLCAWSPGNQSGYTFGSGTRLTVV.